A selection of T cell receptor beta chains follows, all from one sample in a study of CXCR3-negative and CXCR3-positive naive CD8 T cells. Using the 5' RACE reads, TCRdb records one entry per CDR3 protein without DNA. Its table records 45,000 to 65,000 distinct CDR3 sequences. The sample consisted of naive CXCR3- CD8+ T cells from blood. The receptor source for this set is a human donor in good health. Some clones in this sample may be carry-over from other donors' samples. CDR3s include the opening cysteine and the closing phenylalanine or tryptophan. A row's size may be missing; if present it is once, few, many or a size class.

clone size	V gene	J gene	CDR3 protein
medium-sized	TRBV28	TRBJ1-4	CASAARVDEKLFF
-	TRBV20-1	TRBJ2-7	CSAEARDSNSYEQYF
-	TRBV12-3/TRBV12-4	TRBJ2-7	CASSPPDRYEQYF
-	TRBV21-1	TRBJ1-2	CASSKISVPGHPFRYGYTF
-	TRBV13	TRBJ2-1	CASSYHRLAERDNEQFF
-	TRBV5-1	TRBJ2-7	CASSLAPGEQYF
-	TRBV28	TRBJ2-3	CATGTESTDTQYF
-	TRBV29-1	TRBJ2-5	CSVPPGQGWETQYF
medium-sized	TRBV10-1	TRBJ1-2	CASGRLESNYGYTF
-	TRBV29-1	TRBJ2-3	CSHRGTDTQYF
-	TRBV4-2	TRBJ1-4	CASSQEGGQGGEKLFF
-	TRBV29-1	TRBJ1-5	CSVVLGQGAVQPQHF
-	TRBV6-6	TRBJ2-5	CASSPFRAGSQETQYF
-	TRBV9	TRBJ2-3	CASSAEGVVSDTQYF
-	TRBV4-3	TRBJ2-1	CASSQEWARGPSTYNEQFF
-	TRBV27	TRBJ2-7	CASSSRGEQYF
-	TRBV4-3	TRBJ1-5	CASSQSYRFSNQPQHF
-	TRBV5-1	TRBJ2-5	CASSLAVSSRETQYF
-	TRBV15	TRBJ2-1	CATSTGDGEQFF
-	TRBV29-1	TRBJ2-3	CSVAGGTTDTQYF
-	TRBV28	TRBJ2-7	CASTTPTTRGRSYEQYF
-	TRBV29-1	TRBJ2-3	CSVVWGATDTQYF
-	TRBV6-2/TRBV6-3	TRBJ2-2	CASQGGWTDTGELFF
-	TRBV4-1	TRBJ1-2	CASSQDPATENYGYTF
-	TRBV5-5	TRBJ2-2	CASSFGTDLAGELFF
-	TRBV11-2	TRBJ2-1	CASSFKGPDEQFF
-	TRBV6-1	TRBJ1-1	CASSTRTGGTEAFF
-	TRBV28	TRBJ2-1	CASTALGGSYNEQFF
-	TRBV14	TRBJ2-5	CASSQPRETQYF
-	TRBV3-1	TRBJ2-2	CASSQDLGQTGELFF
-	TRBV13	TRBJ1-6	CASSSDKRNSPLHF
-	TRBV28	TRBJ2-3	CASTEGLAAPSIPGGTQYF
-	TRBV28	TRBJ2-7	CASSWGEGTSYEQYF
-	TRBV4-1	TRBJ1-6	CASSQDAAGDSPLHF
-	TRBV29-1	TRBJ2-1	CSTVFGEGSSYNEQFF
-	TRBV14	TRBJ2-3	CASSQVASGFHTQYF
medium-sized	TRBV19	TRBJ1-1	CASSILVGEAFF
-	TRBV23-1	TRBJ2-3	CASSQSRLRGTASTDTQYF
-	TRBV6-6	TRBJ1-1	CASSYSISTGTPPETFF
-	TRBV28	TRBJ2-5	CASSFYSETQYF
-	TRBV12-3/TRBV12-4	TRBJ1-1	CASSFGYLNTEAFF
-	TRBV7-9	TRBJ2-1	CASSRRLGDNEQFF
-	TRBV3-1	TRBJ2-3	CASSQDRLAADTQYF
-	TRBV7-8	TRBJ2-2	CASSSGQGARTGELFF
-	TRBV7-8	TRBJ2-7	CASSHPGQGYEQYF
-	TRBV3-1	TRBJ2-5	CASKRTGAGYQETQYF